This record concerns one T cell receptor beta chain sequence. Its antigen remains unknown. The sample originates from a study of OX40 agonist ivuxolimab in advanced cancers. Study details: Patients assigned to dose escalation were diagnosed with hepatocellular carcinoma, melanoma, renal cell or head and neck cancer. The study, taken as a whole, reports: Expanded clones belonging to CD8+ T cells outnumbered, on average, those of CD4+. Antigens targeted by the expanded peripheral T cells were not determined.

Generated by immunoSEQ multiplex PCR, the TCRdb table keeps only in-frame clones and is missing some. The repertoire holds 19,000 or so clones, roughly nine tenths seen once, with over 25% in the top ten. Trimming took 5 bases from V and 2 from J, leaving 20 bases between them. This CDR3 is 17 amino acids long. The germline V gene encodes CDR1 KGHSH and CDR2 LQKENI. The sequencing used CD4+ or CD8+ T cells sorted from blood, collected in a trial of the OX40 agonist ivuxolimab. This chain uses TRBV18 with TRBJ2-3, with D hard to call. This receptor was taken from an adult with an advanced solid tumor such as melanoma, head and neck, liver or kidney cancer. The CDR3, as DNA: TGTGCCAGCTCATTCTCAAACGATGGGGTCAACACAGATACGCAGTATTTT. Translating it yields CASSFSNDGVNTDTQYF.